Each of the 16 T cell receptor beta chains below was sequenced from the same sample in a study of blood T cell repertoires in COVID-19. TCRdb's table, derived via immunoSEQ multiplex PCR, lists solely in-frame clones and lacks some. The sample has 150,000 or so clones; roughly four fifths are singletons. Source material: peripheral blood. Receptors were obtained from a man between 60 and 70 years old with active or convalescent COVID-19.

The chain recombines TRBV7-2 with TRBJ2-5; 7 bases match TRBD2. This CDR3 has 15 amino acids. Germline V gene data show CDR1 as SGHTA and CDR2 as FQGNSA. J was trimmed by 5 bases and V by 1 base; bases with no gene match: 7. The DNA of the CDR3 is TGTGCCAGCAGCTTAGGTGGGAGGGCCGACGAGACCCAGTACTTC. It is translated as CASSLGGRADETQYF.

J is TRBJ2-1 and V is TRBV11-1; D is uncertain. This CDR3 region has 15 residues. Between the trimmed V and J ends, which lost 3 bases and 0 bases, there was a span of 9 bases. Germline V gene lookup returns CDR1 SGHAT and CDR2 FQDESV (reference sequence). CDR3 sequence (DNA): TGTGCCAGCAGCTTTAGGCAGGCCTCCTACAATGAGCAGTTCTTC. As protein: CASSFRQASYNEQFF.

This clone was detected only a few times. V is TRBV18 and J is TRBJ2-2, with a weak D call TRBD2 (5 bases). The germline CDR1 and CDR2 sequences are KGHSH and LQKENI. This CDR3 contains 13 residues. V dropped 1 base and J dropped 5 bases, with 5 bases sitting between them. CDR3 bases: TGTGCCAGCTCACCACTAGCGACCGGGGAGCTGTTTTTT. The encoded protein is CASSPLATGELFF.

V usage is TRBV5-1 and J usage is TRBJ2-1; 10 nucleotides agree with TRBD1. Germline CDR1 is SGHRS and CDR2 is YFSETQ. The CDR3 loop spans 14 amino acids. Trimming removed 4 bases from V and 8 bases from J; junction bases left unmatched: 6. For the CDR3, the DNA is TGCGCCAGCAGCCAGACAGGGGGCGGCTATGAGCAGTTCTTC. Translated, it gives CASSQTGGGYEQFF.

V is TRBV28 and J is TRBJ1-2, with 7 bases aligning to TRBD1. In germline, CDR1 is MDHEN, CDR2 SYDVKM. This CDR3 comprises 14 residues. The V segment lost 6 bases and the J segment 8 bases; nucleotides outside the gene matches: 12. Here the CDR3 reads CASRMGQNPWGYTF. DNA of the CDR3: TGTGCCAGCAGGATGGGACAGAACCCCTGGGGCTACACCTTC.

This clone was detected only once. The chain links TRBV18 to TRBJ2-7, with 15 bases identical to TRBD2. The CDR3 sequence is 18 residues long. In germline, CDR1 is KGHSH, CDR2 LQKENI. V lost 3 bases and J lost 9; bases outside the gene matches: 15. The CDR3 is CASSPSGTSGGSLRGQYF. In DNA form, the CDR3 reads TGTGCCAGCTCACCGTCCGGGACTAGCGGGGGGTCCCTACGCGGGCAGTACTTC.

The chain carries TRBV3-1 (or the pseudogene TRBV3-2) and TRBJ1-2; 7 bases fit TRBD1. Germline values: CDR1 LGHDT, CDR2 YNNKEL (reference sequence). The V and J ends lost 4 bases and 1 base, in that order; junction bases with no gene match: 3. The CDR3 covers 14 residues. CDR3: CASSPGGLNYGYTF. The CDR3 region has the DNA TGTGCCAGCAGCCCAGGGGGTCTTAACTATGGCTACACCTTC.

The gene calls are TRBV19 and TRBJ1-1, with a tentative D call TRBD1 (5 bases). CDR1 is LNHDA, CDR2 SQIVND, per germline (reference sequence). The germline V and J ends were trimmed by 2 bases and 5 bases, with 12 bases remaining between them. This CDR3 has 14 amino acids. The CDR3 sequence is CASSITRQTTEAFF. The CDR3 DNA is TGTGCCAGTAGTATAACCCGACAGACGACTGAAGCTTTCTTT.

This clone was detected only a few times. The chain is built from TRBV10-1 and TRBJ2-2, with 12 bases fitting TRBD2. CDR1 WNHNN and CDR2 SYGVQD come from the germline V gene (reference sequence). V trimming: 4 bases; J trimming: 5 bases; junction bases outside the gene matches: 5. CDR3 length equals 16 residues. For the CDR3, the DNA is TGCGCCAGCAGTGGACTAGCGGGAGCGGCGACCGGGGAGCTGTTTTTT. Protein sequence: CASSGLAGAATGELFF.

V usage is TRBV5-1 and J usage is TRBJ1-2; D uncertain. The CDR3 is 15 residues long. Trimming shortened V by 4 bases and J by 6 bases, and 19 bases separated the two germline ends. Per germline, CDR1 SGHRS and CDR2 YFSETQ. CDR3: CASSLAGGLVDGYTF. CDR3 nucleotides: TGCGCCAGCAGCCTGGCAGGAGGGTTGGTCGATGGCTACACCTTC.

This rearrangement joins TRBV12-3 or TRBV12-4 to TRBJ1-5; a possible D gene is TRBD1 (5 bases). This CDR3 comprises 13 residues. V was cut by 6 bases and J by 9 bases, with 15 bases left in between. CDR3 DNA: TGTGCCAGCAGCCGCGGGGACGACCGGCCCCAGCATTTT. Its translation is CASSRGDDRPQHF.

The chain carries TRBV6-5 and TRBJ2-6, with D possibly being TRBD1 (5 bases). CDR1 MNHEY and CDR2 SVGAGI come from the germline V gene. Trimming took 8 bases from V and 2 from J, leaving 10 bases between them. The CDR3 loop spans 14 amino acids. The CDR3 region has the DNA TGTGCCAGCGCAGGGTTTACTGGGGCCAACGTCCTGACTTTC. This translates into CASAGFTGANVLTF.

This chain links TRBV7-9 with TRBJ2-7; D unclear. Trimming stripped 3 bases from V and 2 bases from J, with 17 bases between. This CDR3 has 16 amino acids. The V gene's germline CDR1 is SEHNR and CDR2 FQNEAQ (reference sequence). The DNA for the CDR3 is TGTGCCAGCAGCTTGAACGTCGGGTATCAAACCTACGAGCAGTACTTC. Its protein is CASSLNVGYQTYEQYF.

This chain joins TRBV19 and TRBJ2-1; a possible D gene is TRBD2 (6 bases). V was shortened by 5 bases and J by 6 bases, with 20 bases between the two germline ends. The CDR3 loop spans 16 amino acids. In germline, CDR1 is LNHDA, CDR2 SQIVND (reference sequence). This CDR3 is CASSARHNTGLNEQFF. The CDR3 DNA is TGTGCCAGTAGTGCCCGACACAATACGGGACTCAATGAGCAGTTCTTC.

The J gene is TRBJ1-2, the V gene TRBV6-5; 9 nucleotides line up with TRBD1. The V and J ends lost 6 bases and 6 bases, in that order; junction bases with no gene match: 8. Germline CDR1 and CDR2: MNHEY and SVGAGI. The CDR3 has 14 amino acids. The CDR3 DNA is TGTGCCAGCAGCCGACAGGGGGTCGGGAATGGCTACACCTTC. Protein product: CASSRQGVGNGYTF.

CDR3 sequence (DNA): TGTGCCAGCAGCCAAGACGCCGGGAGCACAGATACGCAGTATTTT. Residues: CASSQDAGSTDTQYF. This chain connects TRBV4-2 to TRBJ2-3; D call uncertain. The germline V gene has CDR1 LGHNA and CDR2 YNFKEQ. Trimming took off 0 bases at V and 0 bases at J, with 7 bases between the two ends. This CDR3 has 15 residues.